These 7 T cell receptor beta chains came from one sample sequenced in a study of T cells in Graves' hyperthyroidism and ophthalmopathy. Amplification of TCR beta CDR3 regions was performed using RNA transcripts as template. The TCR CDR3 first-round RT-PCR relied on the HTBI primer set. TCRdb processed the multiplex PCR reads anew with MiXCR; each CDR3 protein has one entry. This sample has roughly 250,000 distinct CDR3 sequences, with 13% to 15% found just once. Source material: blood. All receptors derive from a woman aged 40 to 50 with Graves' hyperthyroidism that later progressed to Graves' ophthalmopathy.

This clonotype was seen many times. The genes are TRBV7-9 and TRBJ2-2; no clear D gene. CDR1 is SEHNR and CDR2 is FQNEAQ in the germline V gene (reference sequence). V was clipped by 3 bases and J by 9 bases, with 8 bases between them. CDR3 size: 12 residues. This chain's CDR3 is CASSFGSRELFF. DNA for the CDR3: TGTGCCAGCAGCTTTGGTAGTCGGGAGCTGTTTTTT. Supplemented by reference TRBV7-9 and TRBJ2-2, the full variable domain reads DTGVSQNPRHKITKRGQNVTFRCDPISEHNRLYWYRQTLGQGPEFLTYFQNEAQLEKSRLLSDRFSAERPKGSFSTLEIQRTEQGDSAMYLCASSFGSRELFFGEGSRLTVL.

This clonotype has only a few counts. V and J are TRBV20-1 and TRBJ2-1; TRBD2 aligns across 10 bases. Losses at the gene ends were 6 bases for V and 4 bases for J; bases not matched to a gene: 3. This CDR3 is 13 amino acids long. Germline CDR1 DFQATT, CDR2 SNEGSKA (reference sequence). The CDR3 sequence: CSARTSGYNEQFF. In nucleotides, the CDR3 is TGCAGTGCACGGACTAGCGGATACAATGAGCAGTTCTTC.

There are many counts of this clonotype. This chain connects TRBV5-1 to TRBJ2-3, with 8 bases lining up with TRBD2. The V gene's germline CDR1 is SGHRS and CDR2 YFSETQ. V lost 4 bases and J lost 2; bases outside the gene matches: 9. This CDR3 has 16 amino acids. The CDR3 reads CASSGWSGSFTDTQYF. In DNA form, the CDR3 reads TGCGCCAGCAGCGGATGGAGCGGGAGTTTCACAGATACGCAGTATTTT.

The chain couples TRBV6-1 to TRBJ2-2; unclear D gene. CDR1 MNHNS and CDR2 SASEGT come from the germline V gene. The CDR3 is made up of 14 amino acids. The V gene lost 3 bases and the J gene lost 9 bases, with 14 bases spanning the gap. The CDR3 region has the DNA TGTGCCAGCAGTGATAGGACGCCCCCCCGGGAGCTGTTTTTT. This translates into CASSDRTPPRELFF.

In this sample, this clonotype turned up many times. The chain employs TRBV7-9 and TRBJ2-1; D is unresolved. The V end lost 4 bases, the J end lost 6 bases, and 13 bases lay between the germline ends. The CDR3 spans 14 residues. Germline V CDR1 and CDR2: SEHNR, FQNEAQ (reference sequence). CDR3 in amino acids: CASSYVKQTNEQFF. The CDR3 DNA follows: TGTGCCAGCAGCTACGTAAAACAGACCAATGAGCAGTTCTTC.

This clonotype was detected ten times or more. The chain links TRBV7-8 to TRBJ2-5; 14 bases align to TRBD2. J gave up 2 bases and V 4 bases, and 9 bases lay outside the gene matches. Germline-derived CDR1 and CDR2 are SGHVS and FQNEAQ. This CDR3 is 18 amino acids long. The CDR3 loop reads CASSSRLAGGIIQETQYF. Written as DNA, the CDR3 is TGTGCCAGCAGCTCCCGACTAGCGGGAGGGATAATTCAAGAGACCCAGTACTTC.

This clonotype was seen at least ten times. The chain combines TRBV20-1 with TRBJ2-7; D remains ambiguous. The germline CDR1 and CDR2 sequences are DFQATT and SNEGSKA (reference sequence). The CDR3 spans 13 residues. Trimming cost V 0 bases and J 3 bases, with 9 bases left between them. The CDR3 bases are TGCAGTGCTAGAGAAGACGGATTCTACGAGCAGTACTTC. Translated, it gives CSAREDGFYEQYF.